A selection of T cell receptor beta chains follows, all from one sample in a study of blood T cell repertoires in COVID-19. Method: immunoSEQ multiplex PCR; TCRdb's copy keeps in-frame clones and lacks some. The table has some 97,000 clones, 80% to 90% seen once. Sequenced sample: peripheral blood. The source is a human donor in a cohort sampled during active COVID-19. CDR3s include the opening cysteine and the closing phenylalanine or tryptophan. The D gene is left open where the match is weak. Not every row has a clone size; where given, it reads once, few, many or a size class.

D	size	J	length	V	DNA	CDR3
NA	NA	TRBJ2-7	14	TRBV5-1	TGCGCCAGCAGCTTGGATTGGGGGCCGGGCGAGCAGTACTTC	CASSLDWGPGEQYF
TRBD1	NA	TRBJ1-4	15	TRBV9	TGTGCCAGCAGCTTAACCGGGACAGTTAATGAAAAACTGTTTTTT	CASSLTGTVNEKLFF
NA	once	TRBJ2-7	14	TRBV9	TGTGCCAGCAGCGTAGAGGACTCTTTCTACGAGCAGTACTTC	CASSVEDSFYEQYF
NA	NA	TRBJ2-1	15	TRBV21-1	TGTGCCAGCAGCTTACGGGAGAGATCCTACAATGAGCAGTTCTTC	CASSLRERSYNEQFF
NA	NA	TRBJ1-1	14	TRBV7-8	TGTGCCAGCAGCCGCAAAGTCCGCCTAACTGAAGCTTTCTTT	CASSRKVRLTEAFF
NA	NA	TRBJ2-5	14	TRBV30	TGTGCCTGGAGTGTAAAAGGGGCTGGAGAGACCCAGTACTTC	CAWSVKGAGETQYF
NA	few	TRBJ2-7	13	TRBV5-1	TGCGCCAGCAGCTTCACGGTTTCGTACGAGCAGTACTTC	CASSFTVSYEQYF
NA	few	TRBJ2-2	15	TRBV6-2/TRBV6-3	TGTGCCAGCAGCTCTACAGGTGGCGTCACCGGGGAGCTGTTTTTT	CASSSTGGVTGELFF
TRBD2	NA	TRBJ2-2	19	TRBV3-1/TRBV3-2	TGTGCCAGCAGCCCGTCCCCGCCCGGACTAGCGGCTAACACCGGGGAGCTGTTTTTT	CASSPSPPGLAANTGELFF
TRBD2	NA	TRBJ2-3	14	TRBV27	TGTGCCAGCAGGCAGGGACTAGCGGCAGATACGCAGTATTTT	CASRQGLAADTQYF